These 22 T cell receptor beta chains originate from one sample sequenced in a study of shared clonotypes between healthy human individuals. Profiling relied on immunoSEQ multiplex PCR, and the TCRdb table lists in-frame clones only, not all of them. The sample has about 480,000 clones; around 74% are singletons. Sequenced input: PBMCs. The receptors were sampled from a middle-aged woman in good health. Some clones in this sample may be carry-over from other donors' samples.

The CDR3 coding sequence is TGTGCCAGCTCACCCTACGACCGAAATGATCAGCCCCAGCATTTT. This sequence encodes CASSPYDRNDQPQHF. V gene TRBV18 combines with J gene TRBJ1-5, with D unresolved. The CDR3 runs to 15 residues. The germline V gene has CDR1 KGHSH and CDR2 LQKENI. The ends were cut back, 3 bases at V and 5 bases at J, with 14 bases in the middle.

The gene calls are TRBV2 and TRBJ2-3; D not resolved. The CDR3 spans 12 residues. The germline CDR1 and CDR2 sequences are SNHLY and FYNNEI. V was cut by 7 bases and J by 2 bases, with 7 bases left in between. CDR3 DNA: TGTGCCAGCAATAGGGACACAGATACGCAGTATTTT. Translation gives CASNRDTDTQYF.

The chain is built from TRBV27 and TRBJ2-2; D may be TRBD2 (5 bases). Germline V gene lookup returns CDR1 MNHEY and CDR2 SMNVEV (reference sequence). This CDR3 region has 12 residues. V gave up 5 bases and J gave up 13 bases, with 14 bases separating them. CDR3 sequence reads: CASSMEAWGLFF. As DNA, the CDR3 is TGTGCCAGCAGTATGGAGGCGTGGGGGCTGTTTTTT.

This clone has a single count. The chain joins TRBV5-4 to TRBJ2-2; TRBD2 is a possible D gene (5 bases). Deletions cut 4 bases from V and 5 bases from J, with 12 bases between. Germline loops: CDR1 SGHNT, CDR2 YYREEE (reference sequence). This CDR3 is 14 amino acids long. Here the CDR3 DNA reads TGTGCCAGCAGCCCGGTCCGGGGAACCGGGGAGCTGTTTTTT. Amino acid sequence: CASSPVRGTGELFF.

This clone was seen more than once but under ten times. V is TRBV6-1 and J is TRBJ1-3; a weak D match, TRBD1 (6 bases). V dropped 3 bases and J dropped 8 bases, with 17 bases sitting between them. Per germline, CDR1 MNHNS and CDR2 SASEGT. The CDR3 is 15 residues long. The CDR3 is CASSDPQGGRYTIYF. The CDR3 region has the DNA TGTGCCAGCAGTGACCCACAGGGAGGGAGATACACCATATATTTT.

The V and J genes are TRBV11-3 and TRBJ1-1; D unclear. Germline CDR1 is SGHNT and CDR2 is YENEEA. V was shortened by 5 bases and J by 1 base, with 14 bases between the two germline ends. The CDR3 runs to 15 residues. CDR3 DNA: TGTGCCAGCAGCCAGACGACTTTAACGAACACTGAAGCTTTCTTT. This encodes CASSQTTLTNTEAFF.

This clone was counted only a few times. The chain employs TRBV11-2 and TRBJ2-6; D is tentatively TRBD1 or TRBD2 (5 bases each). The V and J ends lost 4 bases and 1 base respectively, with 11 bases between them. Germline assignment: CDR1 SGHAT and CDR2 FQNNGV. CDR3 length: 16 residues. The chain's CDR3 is CASSWDLRSGANVLTF. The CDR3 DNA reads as TGTGCCAGCAGCTGGGACCTTAGGTCTGGGGCCAACGTCCTGACTTTC.

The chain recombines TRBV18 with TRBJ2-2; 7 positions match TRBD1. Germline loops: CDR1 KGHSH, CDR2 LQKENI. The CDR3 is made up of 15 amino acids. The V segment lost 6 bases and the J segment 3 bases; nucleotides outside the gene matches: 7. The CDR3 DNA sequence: TGTGCCAGCTCTCCTGGGACAGACTACACCGGGGAGCTGTTTTTT. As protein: CASSPGTDYTGELFF.

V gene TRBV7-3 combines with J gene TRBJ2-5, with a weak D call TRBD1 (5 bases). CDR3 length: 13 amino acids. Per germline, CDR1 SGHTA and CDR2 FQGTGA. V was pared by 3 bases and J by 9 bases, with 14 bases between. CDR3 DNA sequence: TGTGCCAGCAGCTTGGACGGCCAGGGATCCCAGTACTTC. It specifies CASSLDGQGSQYF.

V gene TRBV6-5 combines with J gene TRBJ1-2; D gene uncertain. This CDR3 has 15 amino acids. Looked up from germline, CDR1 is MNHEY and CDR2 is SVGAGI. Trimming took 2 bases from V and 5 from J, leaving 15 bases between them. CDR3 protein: CASSYTMDETYGYTF. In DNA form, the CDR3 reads TGTGCCAGCAGTTACACGATGGATGAGACTTATGGCTACACCTTC.

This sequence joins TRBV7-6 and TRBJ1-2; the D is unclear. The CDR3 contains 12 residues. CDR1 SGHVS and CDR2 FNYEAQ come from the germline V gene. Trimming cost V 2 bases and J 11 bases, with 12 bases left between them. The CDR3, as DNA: TGTGCCAGCAGCTTAATAGAGCCAGATTACACCTTC. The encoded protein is CASSLIEPDYTF.

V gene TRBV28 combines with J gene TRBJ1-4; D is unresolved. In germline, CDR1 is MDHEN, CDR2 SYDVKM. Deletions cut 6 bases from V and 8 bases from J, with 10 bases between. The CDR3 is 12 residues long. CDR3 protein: CASRPFGEKLFF. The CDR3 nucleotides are TGTGCCAGCAGACCTTTCGGGGAAAAACTGTTTTTT. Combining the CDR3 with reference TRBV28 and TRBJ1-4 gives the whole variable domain DVKVTQSSRYLVKRTGEKVFLECVQDMDHENMFWYRQDPGLGLRLIYFSYDVKMKEKGDIPEGYSVSREKKERFSLILESASTNQTSMYLCASRPFGEKLFFGSGTQLSVL.

The CDR3 bases are TGTGCCAGTAGTATAGGTGGGGGCACAGATACGCAGTATTTT. It encodes CASSIGGGTDTQYF. The rearrangement links TRBV19 to TRBJ2-3; D gene uncertain. CDR3 size: 14 residues. Trimming stripped 1 base from V and 1 base from J, with 6 bases between. CDR1 is LNHDA, CDR2 SQIVND, per germline (reference sequence).

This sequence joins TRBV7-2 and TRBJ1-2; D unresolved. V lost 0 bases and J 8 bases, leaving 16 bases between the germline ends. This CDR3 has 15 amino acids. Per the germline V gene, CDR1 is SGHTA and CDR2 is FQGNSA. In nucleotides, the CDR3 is TGTGCCAGCAGCTTAGCGGGGTTTAGGGAAGGCGGCTACACCTTC. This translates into CASSLAGFREGGYTF. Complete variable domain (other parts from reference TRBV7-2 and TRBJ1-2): GAGVSQSPSNKVTEKGKDVELRCDPISGHTALYWYRQSLGQGLEFLIYFQGNSAPDKSGLPSDRFSAERTGGSVSTLTIQRTQQEDSAVYLCASSLAGFREGGYTFGSGTRLTVV.

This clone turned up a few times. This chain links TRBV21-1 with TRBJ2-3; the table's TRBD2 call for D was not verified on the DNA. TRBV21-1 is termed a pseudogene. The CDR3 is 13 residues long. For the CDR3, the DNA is TGTGCCAGCTGGACTAGCGGGAGACATACGCAGTATTTT. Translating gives CASWTSGRHTQYF.

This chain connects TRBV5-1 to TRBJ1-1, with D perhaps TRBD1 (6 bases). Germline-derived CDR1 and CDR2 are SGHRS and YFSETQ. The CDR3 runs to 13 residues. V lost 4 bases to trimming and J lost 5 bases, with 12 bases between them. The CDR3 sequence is CASSLRGQTEAFF. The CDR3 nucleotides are TGCGCCAGCAGCCTCCGGGGGCAAACTGAAGCTTTCTTT.

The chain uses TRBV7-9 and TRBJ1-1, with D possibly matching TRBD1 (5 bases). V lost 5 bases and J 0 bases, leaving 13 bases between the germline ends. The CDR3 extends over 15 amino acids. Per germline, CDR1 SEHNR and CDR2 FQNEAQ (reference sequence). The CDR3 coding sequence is TGTGCCAGCAGCCCCCAAGGGACGCTGAACACTGAAGCTTTCTTT. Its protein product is CASSPQGTLNTEAFF. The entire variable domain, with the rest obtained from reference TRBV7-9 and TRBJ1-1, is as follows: DTGVSQNPRHKITKRGQNVTFRCDPISEHNRLYWYRQTLGQGPEFLTYFQNEAQLEKSRLLSDRFSAERPKGSFSTLEIQRTEQGDSAMYLCASSPQGTLNTEAFFGQGTRLTVV.

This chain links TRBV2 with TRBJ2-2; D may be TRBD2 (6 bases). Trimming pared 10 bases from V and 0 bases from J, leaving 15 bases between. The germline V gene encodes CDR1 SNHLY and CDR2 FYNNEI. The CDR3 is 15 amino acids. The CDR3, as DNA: TGTGCCATCTTTGAGCGGGTCTCGAACACCGGGGAGCTGTTTTTT. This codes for CAIFERVSNTGELFF.

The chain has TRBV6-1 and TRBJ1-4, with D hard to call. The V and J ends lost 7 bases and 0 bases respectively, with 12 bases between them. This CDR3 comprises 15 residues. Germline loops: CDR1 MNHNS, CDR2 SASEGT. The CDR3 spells CASMGSLATNEKLFF. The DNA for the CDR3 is TGTGCCAGCATGGGCTCCCTTGCAACTAATGAAAAACTGTTTTTT.

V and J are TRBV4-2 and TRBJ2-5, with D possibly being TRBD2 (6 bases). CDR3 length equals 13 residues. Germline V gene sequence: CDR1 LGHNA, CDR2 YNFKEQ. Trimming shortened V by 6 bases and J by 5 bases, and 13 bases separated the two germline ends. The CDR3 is CASSTSRWETQYF. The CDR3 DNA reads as TGTGCCAGCAGTACTAGCCGCTGGGAGACCCAGTACTTC.

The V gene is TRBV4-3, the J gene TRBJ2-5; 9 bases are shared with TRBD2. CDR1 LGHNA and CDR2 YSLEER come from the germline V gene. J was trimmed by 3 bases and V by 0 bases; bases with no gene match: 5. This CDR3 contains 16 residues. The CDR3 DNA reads TGCGCCAGCAGCCAAGATGGCGGGAGGGCGGAAGAGACCCAGTACTTC. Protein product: CASSQDGGRAEETQYF.

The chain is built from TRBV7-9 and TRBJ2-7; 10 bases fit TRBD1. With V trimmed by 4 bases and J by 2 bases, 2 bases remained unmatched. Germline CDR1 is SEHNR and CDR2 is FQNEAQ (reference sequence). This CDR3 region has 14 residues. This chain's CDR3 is CASSSGQGAYEQYF. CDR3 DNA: TGTGCCAGCAGCTCTGGACAGGGGGCCTACGAGCAGTACTTC.